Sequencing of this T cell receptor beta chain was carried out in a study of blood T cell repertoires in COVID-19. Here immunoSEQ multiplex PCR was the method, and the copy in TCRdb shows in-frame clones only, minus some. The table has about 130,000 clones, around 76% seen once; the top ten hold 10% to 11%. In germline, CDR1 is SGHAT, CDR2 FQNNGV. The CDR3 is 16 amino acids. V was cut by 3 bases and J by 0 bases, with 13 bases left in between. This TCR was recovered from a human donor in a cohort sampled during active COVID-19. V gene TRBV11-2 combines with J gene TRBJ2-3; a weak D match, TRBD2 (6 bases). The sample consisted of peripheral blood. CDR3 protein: CASSLLGGTSTDTQYF. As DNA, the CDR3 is TGTGCCAGCAGCTTGTTGGGGGGAACCAGCACAGATACGCAGTATTTT. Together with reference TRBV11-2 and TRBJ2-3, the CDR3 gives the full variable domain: EAGVAQSPRYKIIEKRQSVAFWCNPISGHATLYWYQQILGQGPKLLIQFQNNGVVDDSQLPKDRFSAERLKGVDSTLKIQPAKLEDSAVYLCASSLLGGTSTDTQYFGPGTRLTVL.